The table lists the clone carrying this T cell receptor (beta chain) with a few counts. Its matching antigen is unknown. Germline V gene sequence: CDR1 SNHLY, CDR2 FYNNEI. Germline trimming cut 8 bases from V and 4 bases from J; bases unmatched to any gene: 11. The CDR3 contains 16 residues. Time point in this sample: week 5, during vaccination. Topical imiquimod was applied with each vaccine dose, which held 300 ug of mutant IDH1 20-mer peptide. This record belongs to a study of a mutant IDH1 vaccine in newly diagnosed glioma. Study-wide context: In weeks 1, 3, 5, 7, 11, 15, 19 and 23, patients were immunized, eight times in all. Patients' prior therapy spanned radiotherapy, temozolomide, or both; most underwent both.

Clones were sequenced by immunoSEQ multiplex PCR, and TCRdb holds only the in-frame ones, with some missing. This sample has about 38,000 clones, with 75% to 80% found just once. The J gene is TRBJ1-6, the V gene TRBV2; 7 bases align to TRBD1. Here the sequenced sample was PBMCs, taken from a glioma patient whose treatment included an IDH1 peptide vaccine. This clonotype originated in a man in his forties with glioma. CDR3: CASEGAVSGYNSPLHF. CDR3 nucleotide sequence: TGTGCCAGCGAGGGGGCAGTTTCCGGATATAATTCACCCCTCCACTTT.